One sample yielded the 7 T cell receptor beta chains listed below, sequenced in a study of blood T cell repertoires in COVID-19. The repertoire was sequenced with immunoSEQ multiplex PCR; TCRdb's copy has only in-frame clones and lacks some. The sample records roughly 110,000 clones, roughly 88% being singletons. Material for sequencing was peripheral blood. The receptors shown here come from a woman in her 70s with acute or convalescent COVID-19.

This chain joins TRBV6-1 and TRBJ2-3; D might be TRBD2 (6 bases). Germline loops: CDR1 MNHNS, CDR2 SASEGT. This CDR3 has 16 residues. The germline V and J ends were trimmed by 2 bases and 0 bases, with 12 bases remaining between them. The CDR3 sequence: CASSEQTGASTDTQYF. CDR3 nucleotide sequence: TGTGCCAGCAGTGAACAGACGGGAGCTAGCACAGATACGCAGTATTTT.

The rearrangement joins TRBV7-9 to TRBJ1-1, with D perhaps TRBD1 (5 bases). Trimming removed 0 bases from V and 6 bases from J, with 14 bases in between. The CDR3 length is 15 residues. Germline V lookup: CDR1 SEHNR, CDR2 FQNEAQ (reference sequence). CDR3 nucleotide sequence: TGTGCCAGCAGCTTAGCGCAGGGAGGAAGGGCTGAAGCTTTCTTT. It encodes CASSLAQGGRAEAFF. Complete variable domain (other parts from reference TRBV7-9 and TRBJ1-1): DTGVSQNPRHKITKRGQNVTFRCDPISEHNRLYWYRQTLGQGPEFLTYFQNEAQLEKSRLLSDRFSAERPKGSFSTLEIQRTEQGDSAMYLCASSLAQGGRAEAFFGQGTRLTVV.

The J gene is TRBJ2-7, the V gene TRBV5-4; 9 bases line up with TRBD2. V gave up 4 bases and J gave up 6 bases; unmatched junction bases: 11. This CDR3 region has 15 residues. Germline V gene lookup returns CDR1 SGHNT and CDR2 YYREEE (reference sequence). This chain's CDR3 is CASSLRSGRTGEQYF. CDR3 DNA sequence: TGTGCCAGCAGCCTCAGGAGCGGGAGGACTGGCGAGCAGTACTTC.

This sequence joins TRBV5-5 and TRBJ1-5; 8 bases are a match to TRBD1. This CDR3 region has 15 residues. Germline V gives CDR1 SGHKS, CDR2 YYEKEE (reference sequence). Losses at the gene ends were 4 bases for V and 1 base for J; bases not matched to a gene: 4. The CDR3 nucleotides read TGTGCCAGCAGCCCGACAGGGGTGAGCAATCAGCCCCAGCATTTT. Translation gives CASSPTGVSNQPQHF.

This rearrangement joins TRBV19 to TRBJ2-3, with 10 bases that match TRBD2. CDR1 is LNHDA and CDR2 is SQIVND in the germline V gene (reference sequence). The CDR3 is 15 amino acids. J gave up 3 bases and V 7 bases, and 7 bases lay outside the gene matches. In nucleotides, the CDR3 is TGTGCCAGTACCAGCGGGAGGGCCGGAACAGATACGCAGTATTTT. Translation: CASTSGRAGTDTQYF. Filled out from reference TRBV19 and TRBJ2-3, the complete variable domain reads DGGITQSPKYLFRKEGQNVTLSCEQNLNHDAMYWYRQDPGQGLRLIYYSQIVNDFQKGDIAEGYSVSREKKESFPLTVTSAQKNPTAFYLCASTSGRAGTDTQYFGPGTRLTVL.

Points on this clone: The germline gene is not matched at one end of the junction; a read error may be the cause. The CDR3 sequence is CASSLGVHEQYF. The CDR3 DNA reads TGTGCCAGCAGCTTAGGAGTTCACGAGCAGTACTTC. The chain combines TRBV12-3 or TRBV12-4 with TRBJ2-7; D is uncertain. The CDR3 length is 12 residues.

This chain joins TRBV11-2 and TRBJ1-1, with D perhaps matching TRBD1 (6 bases). This CDR3 is 13 amino acids long. Germline lookup yields CDR1 SGHAT and CDR2 FQNNGV. Trimming pared 5 bases from V and 7 bases from J, leaving 14 bases between. The CDR3 protein is CASSRHRDIEAFF. The CDR3 bases are TGTGCCAGCAGCCGTCATCGGGACATTGAAGCTTTCTTT. Full variable domain (missing parts from reference TRBV11-2 and TRBJ1-1): EAGVAQSPRYKIIEKRQSVAFWCNPISGHATLYWYQQILGQGPKLLIQFQNNGVVDDSQLPKDRFSAERLKGVDSTLKIQPAKLEDSAVYLCASSRHRDIEAFFGQGTRLTVV.